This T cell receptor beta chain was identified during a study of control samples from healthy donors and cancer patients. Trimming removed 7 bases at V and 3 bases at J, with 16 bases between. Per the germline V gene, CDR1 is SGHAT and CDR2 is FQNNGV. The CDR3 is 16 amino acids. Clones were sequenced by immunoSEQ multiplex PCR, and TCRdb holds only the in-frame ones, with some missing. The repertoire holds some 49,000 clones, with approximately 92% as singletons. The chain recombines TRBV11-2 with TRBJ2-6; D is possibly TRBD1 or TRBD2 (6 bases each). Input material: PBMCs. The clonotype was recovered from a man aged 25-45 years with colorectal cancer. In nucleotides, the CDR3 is TGTGCCAGCACCCCTGGAGGGGGGCTTGGGGCCAACGTCCTGACTTTC. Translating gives CASTPGGGLGANVLTF.